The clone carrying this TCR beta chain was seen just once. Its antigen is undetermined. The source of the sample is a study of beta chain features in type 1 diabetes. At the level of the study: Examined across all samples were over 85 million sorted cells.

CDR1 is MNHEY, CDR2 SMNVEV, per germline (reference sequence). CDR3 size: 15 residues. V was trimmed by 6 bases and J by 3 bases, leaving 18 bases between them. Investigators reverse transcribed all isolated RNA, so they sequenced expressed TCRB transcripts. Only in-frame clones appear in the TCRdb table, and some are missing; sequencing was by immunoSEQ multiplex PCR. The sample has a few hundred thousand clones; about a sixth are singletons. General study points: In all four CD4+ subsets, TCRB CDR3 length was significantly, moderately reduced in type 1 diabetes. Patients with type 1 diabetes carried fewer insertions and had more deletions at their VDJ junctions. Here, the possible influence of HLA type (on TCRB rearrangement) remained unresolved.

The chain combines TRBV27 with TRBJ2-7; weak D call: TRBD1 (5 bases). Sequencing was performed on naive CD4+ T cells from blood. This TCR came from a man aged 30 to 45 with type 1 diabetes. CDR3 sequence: CASRPKPGLDYEQYF. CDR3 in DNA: TGTGCCAGCAGACCTAAACCAGGGCTGGACTACGAGCAGTACTTC.